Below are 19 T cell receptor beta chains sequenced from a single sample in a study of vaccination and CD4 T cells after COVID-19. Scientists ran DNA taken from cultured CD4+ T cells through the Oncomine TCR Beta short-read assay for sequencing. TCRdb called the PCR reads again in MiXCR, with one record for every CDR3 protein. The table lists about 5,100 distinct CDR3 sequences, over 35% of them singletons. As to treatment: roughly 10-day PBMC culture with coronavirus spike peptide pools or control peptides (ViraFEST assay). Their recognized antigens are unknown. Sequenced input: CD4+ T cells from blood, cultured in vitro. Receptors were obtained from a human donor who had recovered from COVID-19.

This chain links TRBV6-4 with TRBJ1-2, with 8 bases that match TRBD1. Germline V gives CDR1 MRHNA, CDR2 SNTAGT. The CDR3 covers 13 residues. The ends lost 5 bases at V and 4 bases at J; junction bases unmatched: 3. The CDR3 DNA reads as TGTGCCAGCAGTCGGACAGGGTCCTATGGCTACACCTTC. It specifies CASSRTGSYGYTF.

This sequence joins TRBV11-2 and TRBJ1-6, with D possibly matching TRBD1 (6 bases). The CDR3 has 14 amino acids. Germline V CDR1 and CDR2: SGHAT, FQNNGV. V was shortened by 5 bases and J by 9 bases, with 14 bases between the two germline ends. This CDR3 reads CASSLLGQTSPLHF. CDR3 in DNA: TGTGCCAGCAGCCTACTCGGACAGACTTCACCCCTCCACTTT.

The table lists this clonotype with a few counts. CDR3 residues: CASSARAGYGYTF. CDR3 nucleotides: TGTGCCAGCAGTGCGAGGGCCGGCTATGGCTACACCTTC. The V and J genes are TRBV5-4 and TRBJ1-2; unclear D gene. The ends were cut back, 5 bases at V and 4 bases at J, with 12 bases in the middle. The CDR3 is made up of 13 amino acids. The V gene's germline CDR1 is SGHNT and CDR2 YYREEE (reference sequence). Complete variable domain (other parts from reference TRBV5-4 and TRBJ1-2): ETGVTQSPTHLIKTRGQQVTLRCSSQSGHNTVSWYQQALGQGPQFIFQYYREEENGRGNFPPRFSGLQFPNYSSELNVNALELDDSALYLCASSARAGYGYTFGSGTRLTVV.

The CDR3: CASSSGGGPYEQYF. As DNA, the CDR3 is TGTGCCAGCAGTAGCGGGGGGGGTCCCTACGAGCAGTACTTC. The chain recombines TRBV6-1 with TRBJ2-7; the match to TRBD2 covers 10 bases. CDR3 length equals 14 residues. Germline lookup yields CDR1 MNHNS and CDR2 SASEGT. The junction had 3 bases not matched to a gene; V was cut back by 5 bases and J by 2 bases.

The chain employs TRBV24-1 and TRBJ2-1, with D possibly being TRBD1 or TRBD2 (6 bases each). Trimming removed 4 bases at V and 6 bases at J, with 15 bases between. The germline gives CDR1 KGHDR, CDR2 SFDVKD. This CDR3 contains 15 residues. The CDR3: CATSDARRGINEQFF. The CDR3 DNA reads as TGTGCCACCAGTGACGCCCGGAGGGGGATCAATGAGCAGTTCTTC.

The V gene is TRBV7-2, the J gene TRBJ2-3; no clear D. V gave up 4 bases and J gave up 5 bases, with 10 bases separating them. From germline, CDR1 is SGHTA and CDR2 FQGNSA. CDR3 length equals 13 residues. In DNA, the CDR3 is TGTGCCAGCAGCTCCCCCTTCCTAGATACGCAGTATTTT. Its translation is CASSSPFLDTQYF.

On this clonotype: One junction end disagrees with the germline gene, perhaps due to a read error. CDR3 in DNA: TGTGCCAGCGGCCACCGGACAGGGGGCGGTTGGAGCAATCAGCCCCGGCATTTT. Translation gives CASGHRTGGGWSNQPRHF. This sequence joins TRBV2 and TRBJ1-5, with 11 bases lining up with TRBD1. The germline CDR1 and CDR2 sequences are SNHLY and FYNNEI. The CDR3 runs to 18 residues.

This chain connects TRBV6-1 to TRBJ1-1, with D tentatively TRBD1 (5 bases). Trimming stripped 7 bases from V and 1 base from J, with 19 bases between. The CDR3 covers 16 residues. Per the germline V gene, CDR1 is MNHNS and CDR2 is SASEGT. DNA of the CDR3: TGTGCCAGCACCACCCCCCCGTGGGGGGAGAACACTGAAGCTTTCTTT. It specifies CASTTPPWGENTEAFF.

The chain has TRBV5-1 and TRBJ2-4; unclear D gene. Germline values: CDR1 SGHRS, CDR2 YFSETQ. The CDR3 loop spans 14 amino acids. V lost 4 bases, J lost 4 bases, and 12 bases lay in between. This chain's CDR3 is CASSAGWDKNIQYF. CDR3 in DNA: TGCGCCAGCAGCGCCGGGTGGGATAAAAACATTCAGTACTTC.

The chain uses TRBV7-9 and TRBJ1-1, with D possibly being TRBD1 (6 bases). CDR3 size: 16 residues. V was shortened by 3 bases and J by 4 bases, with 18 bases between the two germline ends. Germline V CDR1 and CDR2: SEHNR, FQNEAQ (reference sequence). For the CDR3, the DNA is TGTGCCAGCAGCTTTGCGGGGGCGCAGGCTGGCACTGAAGCTTTCTTT. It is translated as CASSFAGAQAGTEAFF. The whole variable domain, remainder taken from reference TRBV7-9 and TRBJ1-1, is DTGVSQNPRHKITKRGQNVTFRCDPISEHNRLYWYRQTLGQGPEFLTYFQNEAQLEKSRLLSDRFSAERPKGSFSTLEIQRTEQGDSAMYLCASSFAGAQAGTEAFFGQGTRLTVV.

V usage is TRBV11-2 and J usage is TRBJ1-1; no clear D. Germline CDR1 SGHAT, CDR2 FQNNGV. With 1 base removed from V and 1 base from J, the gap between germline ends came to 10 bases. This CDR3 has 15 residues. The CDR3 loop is CASSLVRGRNTEAFF. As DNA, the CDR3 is TGTGCCAGCAGCTTAGTCCGGGGAAGGAACACTGAAGCTTTCTTT.

The CDR3 spells CASSLGQNTGELFF. CDR3 DNA sequence: TGCGCCAGCAGCTTGGGGCAGAACACCGGGGAGCTGTTTTTT. The chain carries TRBV5-1 and TRBJ2-2; D uncertain. This CDR3 is built from 14 residues. V was shortened by 0 bases and J by 1 base, with 4 bases between the two germline ends. Germline-derived CDR1 and CDR2 are SGHRS and YFSETQ.

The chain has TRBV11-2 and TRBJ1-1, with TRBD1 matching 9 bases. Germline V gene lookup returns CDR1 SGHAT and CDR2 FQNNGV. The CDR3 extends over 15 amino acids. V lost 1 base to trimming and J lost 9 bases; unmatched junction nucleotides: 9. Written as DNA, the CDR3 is TGTGCCAGCAGCTTAGTAGGCGGGACAGGGCGGAAAGCTTTCTTT. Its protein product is CASSLVGGTGRKAFF.

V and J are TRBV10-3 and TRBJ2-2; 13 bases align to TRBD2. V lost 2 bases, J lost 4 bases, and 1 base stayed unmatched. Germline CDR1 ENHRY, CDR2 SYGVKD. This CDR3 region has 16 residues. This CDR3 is CAISEGLAGVTGELFF. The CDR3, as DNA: TGTGCCATCAGTGAGGGACTAGCGGGAGTCACCGGGGAGCTGTTTTTT.

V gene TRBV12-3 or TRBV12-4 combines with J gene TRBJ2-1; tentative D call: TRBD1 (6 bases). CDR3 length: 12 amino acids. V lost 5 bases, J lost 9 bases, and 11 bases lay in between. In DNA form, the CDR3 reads TGTGCCAGCAGTGCAGGGGCGGTTGAGCAGTTCTTC. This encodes CASSAGAVEQFF.

CDR3 sequence reads: CSARDIRDRGYGYTF. CDR3 DNA: TGCAGTGCTAGAGATATTAGGGATCGGGGCTATGGCTACACCTTC. The V gene is TRBV20-1, the J gene TRBJ1-2; D gene ambiguous. Between the trimmed V and J ends, which lost 0 bases and 4 bases, there was a span of 15 bases. In germline, CDR1 is DFQATT, CDR2 SNEGSKA (reference sequence). The CDR3 is made up of 15 amino acids.

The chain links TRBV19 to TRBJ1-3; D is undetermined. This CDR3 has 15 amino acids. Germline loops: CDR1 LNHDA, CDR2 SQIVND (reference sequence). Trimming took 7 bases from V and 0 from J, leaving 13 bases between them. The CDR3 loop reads CASIGFRHSGNTIYF. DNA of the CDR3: TGTGCCAGTATAGGGTTTAGGCACTCTGGAAACACCATATATTTT.

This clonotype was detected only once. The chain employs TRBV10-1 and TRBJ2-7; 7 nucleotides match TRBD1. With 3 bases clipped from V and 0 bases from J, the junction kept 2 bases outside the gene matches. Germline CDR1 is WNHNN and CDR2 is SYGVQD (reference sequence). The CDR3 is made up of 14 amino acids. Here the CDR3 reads CASSDHRGSYEQYF. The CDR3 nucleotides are TGCGCCAGCAGTGACCACAGGGGCTCCTACGAGCAGTACTTC.

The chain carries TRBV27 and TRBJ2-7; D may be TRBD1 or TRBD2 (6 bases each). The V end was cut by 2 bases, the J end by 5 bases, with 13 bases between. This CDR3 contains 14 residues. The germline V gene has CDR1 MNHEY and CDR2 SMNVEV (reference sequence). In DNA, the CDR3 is TGTGCCAGCAGTTTAGAAGGGGGGCAGGACGAGCAGTACTTC. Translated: CASSLEGGQDEQYF.